The text below deals with one T cell receptor beta chain. The antigen is not known. This entry belongs to a study of blood T cells in healthy people across ages. Germline V gene sequence: CDR1 GTSNPN, CDR2 SVGIG (reference sequence). CDR3 length equals 13 residues. Trimming took off 1 base at V and 7 bases at J, with 10 bases between the two ends. Study-wide results and limits: Long-lived and aged donors differed, with more naive CD4+ cells and higher diversity in the long-lived. Lack of knowledge of donor CMV status possibly confounded expanded clonotype changes.

The people who gave samples were healthy Caucasians from Russia, aged about 6 to 100. For the second PCR, which ran for about 6 to 11 cycles, a sample-barcoded 5' primer and a J-beta primer mix were used. TCRdb used MiXCR to reprocess the 5' RACE reads, holding one entry per CDR3 protein. The data contain approximately 1.5 million distinct CDR3 sequences, roughly 43% of them seen just once; the ten biggest clones take up over 3.5%. Sequenced material: blood. This chain connects TRBV30 to TRBJ1-4; D gene uncertain. This receptor was obtained from a woman younger than 30 in good health. DNA of the CDR3: TGTGCCTGGAGTGGTGGAGCTACTGAAAAACTGTTTTTT. Amino acid sequence: CAWSGGATEKLFF.